The rows below give T cell receptor beta chains drawn from one sample of a study of T cell responses to AZD1222 COVID-19 vaccine. Only in-frame clones appear in the TCRdb table, and some are missing; sequencing was by immunoSEQ multiplex PCR. Among about 50,000 clones listed, more than 80% were seen once. The sample was peripheral blood, taken on day 0 of MenACWY control vaccination. Receptors originate from an adult in good health. The CDR3 runs from the conserved cysteine through the conserved F or W. The order of the fields is clone size, D gene, V gene, J gene, CDR3 protein, CDR3 DNA. A D gene is named only where the DNA matches it firmly. Part of the rows lack a size; the others show once, few, many or a class for expanded clones.

.	.	TRBV27	TRBJ2-7	CASSSELTAYEQYF	TGTGCCAGCAGTTCCGAGCTCACGGCCTACGAGCAGTACTTC
.	.	TRBV28	TRBJ2-2	CASSRDSNTGELFF	TGTGCCAGCAGCAGAGACAGTAACACCGGGGAGCTGTTTTTT
.	TRBD1	TRBV18	TRBJ1-5	CASSPAGGGQPQHF	TGTGCCAGCTCACCAGCAGGGGGCGGTCAGCCCCAGCATTTT
.	TRBD1	TRBV9	TRBJ2-2	CASSLGQDRAGELFF	TGTGCCAGCAGCCTGGGACAGGATAGGGCCGGGGAGCTGTTTTTT
.	.	TRBV7-2	TRBJ2-1	CASSQTPGTQSGEQFF	TGTGCCAGCAGCCAAACCCCCGGGACCCAGAGCGGGGAGCAGTTCTTC
.	TRBD1	TRBV7-9	TRBJ1-1	CASSLGQGRTEAFF	TGTGCCAGCAGCTTAGGACAGGGAAGAACTGAAGCTTTCTTT
.	.	TRBV6-6	TRBJ2-1	CASTPGDTYNEQFF	TGTGCCAGCACCCCCGGGGACACCTACAATGAGCAGTTCTTC
.	.	TRBV12-5	TRBJ1-1	CASGFGGNTEAFF	TGTGCTAGTGGGTTCGGGGGGAACACTGAAGCTTTCTTT
.	.	TRBV5-6	TRBJ1-3	CASSFPTHPTDTGNTIYF	TGTGCCAGCAGCTTCCCGACACACCCGACAGACACTGGAAACACCATATATTTT
.	TRBD1	TRBV5-1	TRBJ1-3	CASSLYSGTGVSGNTIYF	TGCGCCAGCAGCCTTTATTCCGGGACAGGGGTGTCTGGAAACACCATATATTTT
.	.	TRBV7-2	TRBJ1-1	CASTQGRTSLALF	TGTGCCAGCACCCAAGGACGTACGAGCTTGGCTCTCTTT
.	.	TRBV7-2	TRBJ1-1	CASSPGQFQAFF	TGTGCCAGCAGCCCCGGACAGTTTCAAGCTTTCTTT
.	.	TRBV5-1	TRBJ2-2	CASGDTGELFF	TGCGCCAGCGGGGACACCGGGGAGCTGTTTTTT
.	TRBD1	TRBV7-8	TRBJ1-3	CASSQRDRAISGNTIYF	TGTGCCAGCAGCCAACGGGACAGGGCCATCTCTGGAAACACCATATATTTT
.	.	TRBV5-1	TRBJ1-1	CASSPTGQEYTEAFF	TGCGCCAGCAGCCCCACGGGGCAGGAGTACACTGAAGCTTTCTTT
.	.	TRBV28	TRBJ1-2	CASSLSGRATAGYTF	TGTGCCAGCAGTTTAAGCGGCAGGGCTACGGCAGGCTACACCTTC
.	TRBD1	TRBV7-9	TRBJ2-1	CASSLKGQGAHEQFF	TGTGCCAGCAGCCTAAAGGGACAGGGGGCGCATGAGCAGTTCTTC
.	.	TRBV5-4	TRBJ2-3	CASRLNGGGSTDTQYF	TGTGCCAGCAGACTCAACGGCGGAGGGAGCACAGATACGCAGTATTTT
.	.	TRBV6-4	TRBJ1-1	CASSDWAVTGMNTEAFF	TGTGCCAGCAGTGACTGGGCCGTAACAGGCATGAACACTGAAGCTTTCTTT
.	TRBD1	TRBV5-1	TRBJ2-1	CASSLLDRGRNEQFF	TGCGCCAGCAGCTTGTTGGACAGGGGGCGTAATGAGCAGTTCTTC
.	.	TRBV7-9	TRBJ2-1	CASRPLSGSGSYNEQFF	TGTGCCAGTAGACCCTTGAGTGGGAGTGGGTCCTACAATGAGCAGTTCTTC
.	.	TRBV5-1	TRBJ2-7	CASSLYDGSSYEQYF	TGCGCCAGCAGCTTGTATGACGGGAGCTCCTACGAGCAGTACTTC
.	.	TRBV6-2/TRBV6-3	TRBJ1-2	CASSSSGMEGYTF	TGTGCCAGCAGTTCTTCAGGGATGGAAGGCTACACCTTC
few	.	TRBV7-9	TRBJ1-3	CASTRRRQNSGNTIYF	TGTGCCAGCACCAGACGGCGGCAGAACTCTGGAAACACCATATATTTT
few	TRBD1	TRBV25-1	TRBJ1-1	CASSARNSGTGDTEAFF	TGTGCCAGCAGTGCGCGAAACTCCGGGACAGGGGACACTGAAGCTTTCTTT
.	.	TRBV19	TRBJ2-4	CASSGERAKNIQYF	TGTGCCAGTAGTGGGGAGAGAGCCAAAAACATTCAGTACTTC
.	.	TRBV5-8	TRBJ1-6	CASSFKGISTSPLHF	TGTGCCAGCAGCTTTAAAGGGATTTCTACTTCACCCCTCCACTTT
.	.	TRBV30	TRBJ1-5	CAWSVGATGASNQPQHF	TGTGCCTGGAGTGTAGGTGCGACGGGGGCTAGCAATCAGCCCCAGCATTTT
.	.	TRBV6-5	TRBJ1-1	CASSSWPQRFNTEAFF	TGTGCCAGCAGTTCATGGCCCCAGAGGTTTAACACTGAAGCTTTCTTT
.	TRBD1	TRBV24-1	TRBJ2-7	CATSDRGQASYEQYF	TGTGCCACCAGTGATCGGGGACAGGCATCCTACGAGCAGTACTTC
.	TRBD2	TRBV7-2	TRBJ2-1	CASSLGGRRGGEQFF	TGTGCCAGCAGCTTAGGCGGGAGAAGGGGTGGTGAGCAGTTCTTC
.	.	TRBV6-1	TRBJ2-2	CASSEWQENTGELFF	TGTGCCAGCAGTGAATGGCAGGAGAACACCGGGGAGCTGTTTTTT
.	TRBD2	TRBV7-7	TRBJ2-2	CASSLESSGNTGELFF	TGTGCTAGCAGCTTAGAGTCTAGCGGTAACACCGGGGAGCTGTTTTTT
.	TRBD1	TRBV28	TRBJ2-7	CASSLIGQGSYEQYF	TGTGCCAGCAGTTTGATCGGACAGGGGAGCTACGAGCAGTACTTC
.	.	TRBV2	TRBJ2-5	CASIEQPQETQYF	TGTGCCAGCATAGAACAGCCGCAAGAGACCCAGTACTTC
.	.	TRBV28	TRBJ2-7	CASSETGRYEQYF	TGTGCCAGTTCCGAGACAGGTCGGTACGAGCAGTACTTC
.	TRBD2	TRBV4-2	TRBJ2-7	CASSQDPGLDRVVAYEQYF	TGTGCCAGCAGCCAGGACCCGGGACTAGACCGGGTGGTGGCCTACGAGCAGTACTTC
.	TRBD2	TRBV19	TRBJ2-7	CASSISTSGWSSYEQYF	TGTGCCAGTAGTATTTCAACTAGCGGGTGGAGCTCCTACGAGCAGTACTTC
once	.	TRBV6-4	TRBJ1-5	CASSDWGRFFNRPQHF	TGTGCCAGCAGTGACTGGGGACGATTTTTCAATCGGCCCCAGCATTTT
.	TRBD2	TRBV30	TRBJ2-5	CAWSEAGGRETQYF	TGTGCCTGGAGTGAAGCGGGAGGCCGGGAGACCCAGTACTTC
.	.	TRBV19	TRBJ1-5	CASSLQSDSNQPQHF	TGTGCCAGTAGTCTGCAGAGTGATAGCAATCAGCCCCAGCATTTT
.	.	TRBV28	TRBJ2-5	CASSPLSSSWETQYF	TGTGCCAGCAGCCCCTTGTCTTCTAGCTGGGAGACCCAGTACTTC
.	.	TRBV11-2	TRBJ1-1	CASSRAGGNTEAFF	TGTGCCAGCAGCCGGGCCGGGGGGAACACTGAAGCTTTCTTT
.	TRBD2	TRBV25-1	TRBJ2-7	CASSVGGGTYEQYF	TGTGCCAGCAGTGTTGGGGGAGGGACCTACGAGCAGTACTTC
few	.	TRBV5-8	TRBJ2-5	CASSLGQGGETQYF	TGTGCCAGCAGCCTGGGACAAGGGGGGGAGACCCAGTACTTC
.	.	TRBV1	TRBJ2-7	CTSRVLGEQYF	TGCACCAGCAGAGTCCTCGGGGAGCAGTACTTC
.	.	TRBV7-9	TRBJ1-1	CASSYAFQGTSNTEAFF	TGTGCCAGCAGCTACGCATTCCAGGGTACCTCGAACACTGAAGCTTTCTTT
.	TRBD1	TRBV18	TRBJ2-2	CASSPRDRGAGELFF	TGTGCCAGCTCACCACGGGACAGGGGAGCCGGGGAGCTGTTTTTT